Each of the 6 T cell receptor beta chains below was sequenced from the same sample in a study of Ad26.COV2.S vaccination and SARS-CoV-2 variants. Treatment defined: over 15 received Ad26.COV2.S at low or high dose, single or two shots; about 5 received placebo; per-sample allocation not given. Sampling took place 63 days after the first vaccine or placebo injection. TCRdb's copy holds only in-frame clones and misses some; the assay was immunoSEQ multiplex PCR. The sample records about 400,000 clones, 83% being singletons. The sample here was peripheral blood, taken in a trial of Ad26.COV2.S vaccine versus placebo. The receptors shown here come from a person aged 18 to 65 who received the Ad26.COV2.S COVID-19 vaccine or a placebo.

The chain joins TRBV19 to TRBJ1-5, with TRBD1 identical over 7 bases. This CDR3 has 14 amino acids. The trim removed 4 bases at V and 4 bases at J, leaving 4 bases unmatched. Germline V gene sequence: CDR1 LNHDA, CDR2 SQIVND (reference sequence). The chain's CDR3 is CASSKDRWNQPQHF. In nucleotides, the CDR3 is TGTGCCAGTAGTAAGGACAGGTGGAATCAGCCCCAGCATTTT.

J is TRBJ2-2 and V is TRBV9; the D is unclear. This CDR3 is built from 15 residues. CDR1 SGDLS and CDR2 YYNGEE come from the germline V gene. V lost 3 bases, J lost 7 bases, and 16 bases lay in between. This CDR3 reads CASSEGLKINGELFF. Written as DNA, the CDR3 is TGTGCCAGCAGCGAAGGCCTCAAAATAAACGGGGAGCTGTTTTTT.

This chain joins TRBV11-2 and TRBJ1-1, with TRBD1 matching over 7 bases. V shed 1 base and J 6 bases; nucleotides not matched to a gene: 5. This CDR3 spans 14 amino acids. Germline-derived CDR1 and CDR2 are SGHAT and FQNNGV. CDR3 residues: CASSLAFRGAEAFF. In DNA form, the CDR3 reads TGTGCCAGCAGCTTAGCTTTCAGGGGGGCTGAAGCTTTCTTT.

The chain combines TRBV19 with TRBJ1-2, with TRBD1 identical over 7 bases. V lost 0 bases and J lost 5; bases outside the gene matches: 12. The CDR3 covers 17 residues. Germline values: CDR1 LNHDA, CDR2 SQIVND (reference sequence). The chain's CDR3 is CASSIDARGGTVYGYTF. CDR3 DNA sequence: TGTGCCAGTAGTATAGACGCTCGAGGGGGGACAGTGTATGGCTACACCTTC.

The genes are TRBV3-1 (or the pseudogene TRBV3-2) and TRBJ1-2; D might be TRBD1 (6 bases). CDR3 size: 14 residues. V lost 4 bases and J lost 6, with 15 bases in between. Per the germline V gene, CDR1 is LGHDT and CDR2 is YNNKEL (reference sequence). CDR3 amino acids: CASSPIPNRDGYTF. The CDR3 DNA reads TGTGCCAGCAGCCCCATCCCCAACAGGGATGGCTACACCTTC.

This chain links TRBV11-2 with TRBJ1-5, with D unresolved. Trimming took off 4 bases at V and 5 bases at J, with 9 bases between the two ends. CDR1 SGHAT and CDR2 FQNNGV come from the germline V gene. The CDR3 totals 13 residues. The DNA for the CDR3 is TGTGCCAGCAGCTGGGATGAGGATCAGCCCCAGCATTTT. Amino acid sequence: CASSWDEDQPQHF.